Below, 4 T cell receptor beta chains from the same sample are listed, as sequenced in a study of cytomegalovirus exposure and HLA in healthy donors. With 60 Vbeta and 13 Jbeta primers, the PCR was carried out. Assay used: immunoSEQ multiplex PCR; TCRdb lists only in-frame clones, some missing. The sample lists some 140,000 clones, 73% occurring once. Sample: PBMCs. The receptors were gathered from a woman aged 35 to 49 in good health and CMV-seronegative.

This rearrangement joins TRBV15 to TRBJ1-1; D not certain. The CDR3 contains 14 residues. Trimming left V 4 bases short and J 0 bases short, with 9 bases between. Germline V gene sequence: CDR1 LNHNV, CDR2 YYDKDF (reference sequence). The CDR3 loop reads CATSMGSLNTEAFF. As DNA, the CDR3 is TGTGCCACCAGCATGGGCAGTCTGAACACTGAAGCTTTCTTT.

The V call is TRBV9, the J call TRBJ2-2, with D maybe TRBD1 (6 bases). The V gene lost 3 bases and the J gene lost 4 bases, with 16 bases spanning the gap. Germline V gene lookup returns CDR1 SGDLS and CDR2 YYNGEE. The CDR3 spans 16 residues. The CDR3 is CASSALRAGVTGELFF. Written as DNA, the CDR3 is TGTGCCAGCAGCGCCTTGAGGGCAGGGGTCACCGGGGAGCTGTTTTTT.

The rearrangement joins TRBV19 to TRBJ2-3; D is uncertain. V lost 2 bases, J lost 0 bases, and 9 bases lay in between. This CDR3 region has 15 residues. The germline gives CDR1 LNHDA, CDR2 SQIVND (reference sequence). The CDR3 spells CASSIYTASTDTQYF. In DNA, the CDR3 is TGTGCCAGTAGTATATACACAGCAAGCACAGATACGCAGTATTTT.

The CDR3 DNA is TGTGCCAGCAGCGCTCAGGGGTTTCAGCCCCAGCATTTT. Protein sequence: CASSAQGFQPQHF. The chain employs TRBV7-8 and TRBJ1-5; TRBD1 is a possible D gene (6 bases). Trimming shortened V by 5 bases and J by 6 bases, and 11 bases separated the two germline ends. The length of the CDR3 is 13 residues. Germline loops: CDR1 SGHVS, CDR2 FQNEAQ.